This paragraph reports one T cell receptor (beta chain). Thawed, overnight-rested PBMC were stained with GMM-loaded CD1B tetramer, viability dye and anti-CD3, then sorted. C32 glucose monomycolate from Rhodococcus equi was loaded onto the CD1B tetramers. These data originate in a study of T cells in tuberculosis. Chain pairing is unknown; alpha and beta were sequenced separately. The table came from immunoSEQ multiplex PCR; TCRdb's copy has only in-frame clones and leaves some out. The repertoire has 61,000 or so clones, 81% of them found once; the top ten carry more than 10%. CDR1 is LNHDA and CDR2 is SQIVND in the germline V gene (reference sequence). V lost 5 bases and J lost 8; bases outside the gene matches: 11. This CDR3 contains 15 residues.

The TCR was taken from an adult woman with latent tuberculosis. The sample was CD1b-GMM tetramer-negative cells sorted from PBMCs. The rearrangement uses TRBV19 and TRBJ1-4; 7 bases fit TRBD1. The CDR3: CASSPGQAAREKLFF. In DNA, the CDR3 is TGTGCCAGTAGTCCCGGACAGGCGGCGAGGGAAAAACTGTTTTTT. Using reference TRBV19 and TRBJ1-4 for the parts outside the CDR3, the full variable domain is DGGITQSPKYLFRKEGQNVTLSCEQNLNHDAMYWYRQDPGQGLRLIYYSQIVNDFQKGDIAEGYSVSREKKESFPLTVTSAQKNPTAFYLCASSPGQAAREKLFFGSGTQLSVL.